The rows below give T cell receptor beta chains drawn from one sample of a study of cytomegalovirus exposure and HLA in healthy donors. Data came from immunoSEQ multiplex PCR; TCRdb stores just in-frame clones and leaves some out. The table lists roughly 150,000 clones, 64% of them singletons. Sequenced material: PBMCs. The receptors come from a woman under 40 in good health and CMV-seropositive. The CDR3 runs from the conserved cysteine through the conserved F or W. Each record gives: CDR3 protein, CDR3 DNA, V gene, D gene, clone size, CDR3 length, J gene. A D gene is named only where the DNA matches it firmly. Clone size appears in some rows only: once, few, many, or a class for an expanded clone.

cdr3_aa: CASTSSGSYNSPLHF
cdr3_nt: TGTGCCAGCACATCGTCCGGCTCCTATAATTCACCCCTCCACTTT
v_call: TRBV28
d_call: -
clone_size: few
cdr3_length: 15
j_call: TRBJ1-6

cdr3_aa: CASSLRFKTSGLNEQFF
cdr3_nt: TGTGCCAGCAGTTTAAGGTTTAAGACTAGCGGTCTCAATGAGCAGTTCTTC
v_call: TRBV27
d_call: TRBD2
clone_size: -
cdr3_length: 17
j_call: TRBJ2-1

cdr3_aa: CASSSATGRTEAFF
cdr3_nt: TGTGCCAGCAGCTCCGCGACAGGGAGAACTGAAGCTTTCTTT
v_call: TRBV7-6
d_call: TRBD1
clone_size: -
cdr3_length: 14
j_call: TRBJ1-1

cdr3_aa: CAWSAPWDRAGSPLHF
cdr3_nt: TGTGCCTGGAGTGCCCCCTGGGACAGGGCTGGTTCACCCCTCCACTTT
v_call: TRBV30
d_call: TRBD1
clone_size: -
cdr3_length: 16
j_call: TRBJ1-6

cdr3_aa: CASSPQDRGSNQPQHF
cdr3_nt: TGTGCCAGCAGCCCCCAGGACAGGGGCAGCAATCAGCCCCAGCATTTT
v_call: TRBV7-8
d_call: TRBD1
clone_size: -
cdr3_length: 16
j_call: TRBJ1-5

cdr3_aa: CASSSVQYLTGELFF
cdr3_nt: TGTGCCAGCAGTTCTGTACAGTACTTAACCGGGGAGCTGTTTTTT
v_call: TRBV6-5
d_call: -
clone_size: -
cdr3_length: 15
j_call: TRBJ2-2

cdr3_aa: CASQMPSTDTQYF
cdr3_nt: TGTGCCAGCCAGATGCCTAGCACAGATACGCAGTATTTT
v_call: TRBV11-1
d_call: -
clone_size: -
cdr3_length: 13
j_call: TRBJ2-3

cdr3_aa: CASSGTTGNEQYF
cdr3_nt: TGTGCCAGCAGCGGGACGACAGGGAACGAGCAGTACTTC
v_call: TRBV9
d_call: TRBD1
clone_size: once
cdr3_length: 13
j_call: TRBJ2-7

cdr3_aa: CASSLWGRDTQYF
cdr3_nt: TGTGCCAGCAGCTTATGGGGGAGGGATACGCAGTATTTT
v_call: TRBV13
d_call: -
clone_size: -
cdr3_length: 13
j_call: TRBJ2-3

cdr3_aa: CAISESTLMGQGDCEQYF
cdr3_nt: TGTGCCATCAGTGAGTCGACTCTCATGGGACAGGGGGACTGTGAGCAGTACTTC
v_call: TRBV10-3
d_call: TRBD1
clone_size: -
cdr3_length: 18
j_call: TRBJ2-7

cdr3_aa: CASSQDGAGGPGTGELFF
cdr3_nt: TGTGCCAGCAGCCAAGATGGGGCGGGAGGGCCTGGCACCGGGGAGCTGTTTTTT
v_call: TRBV4-2
d_call: TRBD2
clone_size: few
cdr3_length: 18
j_call: TRBJ2-2

cdr3_aa: CAITGAGDYGYTF
cdr3_nt: TGTGCCATCACCGGGGCGGGGGACTATGGCTACACCTTC
v_call: TRBV10-3
d_call: -
clone_size: -
cdr3_length: 13
j_call: TRBJ1-2

cdr3_aa: CASSVEAGGPIADTQYF
cdr3_nt: TGTGCCAGCAGCGTAGAGGCGGGGGGGCCTATAGCAGATACGCAGTATTTT
v_call: TRBV9
d_call: TRBD2
clone_size: large
cdr3_length: 17
j_call: TRBJ2-3

cdr3_aa: CASSLSRPSQETQYF
cdr3_nt: TGCGCCAGCAGCTTGAGCAGGCCCTCTCAAGAGACCCAGTACTTC
v_call: TRBV5-1
d_call: -
clone_size: -
cdr3_length: 15
j_call: TRBJ2-5

cdr3_aa: CASSVQAAQDTQYF
cdr3_nt: TGTGCCAGCAGTGTCCAAGCAGCGCAGGATACGCAGTATTTT
v_call: TRBV6-1
d_call: -
clone_size: once
cdr3_length: 14
j_call: TRBJ2-3

cdr3_aa: CASSLGLGAVYEQYF
cdr3_nt: TGTGCCAGCAGCTTAGGTCTGGGGGCAGTCTACGAGCAGTACTTC
v_call: TRBV11-3
d_call: -
clone_size: -
cdr3_length: 15
j_call: TRBJ2-7

cdr3_aa: CASSQDKGAEETQYF
cdr3_nt: TGTGCCAGCAGCCAAGATAAAGGGGCAGAAGAGACCCAGTACTTC
v_call: TRBV4-2
d_call: -
clone_size: few
cdr3_length: 15
j_call: TRBJ2-5

cdr3_aa: CASSTNREGSNSPLHF
cdr3_nt: TGTGCCAGCAGTACCAACAGGGAAGGGAGTAATTCACCCCTCCACTTT
v_call: TRBV28
d_call: -
clone_size: -
cdr3_length: 16
j_call: TRBJ1-6

cdr3_aa: CASSPATGVTNTEAFF
cdr3_nt: TGCGCCAGCAGCCCCGCGACAGGGGTAACGAACACTGAAGCTTTCTTT
v_call: TRBV5-1
d_call: TRBD1
clone_size: -
cdr3_length: 16
j_call: TRBJ1-1

cdr3_aa: CASSLLADYGYTF
cdr3_nt: TGTGCCAGCAGCCTGTTGGCGGACTATGGCTACACCTTC
v_call: TRBV28
d_call: -
clone_size: -
cdr3_length: 13
j_call: TRBJ1-2

cdr3_aa: CASRHPFRPLVRGNQPQHF
cdr3_nt: TGTGCCAGCAGACATCCCTTCCGTCCTCTCGTCAGGGGCAATCAGCCCCAGCATTTT
v_call: TRBV11-3
d_call: -
clone_size: -
cdr3_length: 19
j_call: TRBJ1-5

cdr3_aa: CSVDGGSGGPDTQYF
cdr3_nt: TGCAGCGTTGACGGTGGGTCAGGGGGGCCAGATACGCAGTATTTT
v_call: TRBV29-1
d_call: -
clone_size: -
cdr3_length: 15
j_call: TRBJ2-3

cdr3_aa: CASRKVAGGQLDTQYF
cdr3_nt: TGTGCCAGCAGGAAAGTAGCGGGGGGGCAGTTGGATACGCAGTATTTT
v_call: TRBV2
d_call: TRBD2
clone_size: few
cdr3_length: 16
j_call: TRBJ2-3

cdr3_aa: CASSLAPDSPYEQYF
cdr3_nt: TGCGCCAGCAGCTTGGCACCCGACAGCCCCTACGAGCAGTACTTC
v_call: TRBV5-1
d_call: -
clone_size: once
cdr3_length: 15
j_call: TRBJ2-7

cdr3_aa: CASSPFGTVGYEQYF
cdr3_nt: TGTGCCAGCAGCCCCTTCGGGACAGTAGGCTACGAGCAGTACTTC
v_call: TRBV16
d_call: TRBD1
clone_size: -
cdr3_length: 15
j_call: TRBJ2-7

cdr3_aa: CASRGTVLNQPQHF
cdr3_nt: TGTGCCAGCAGGGGGACAGTGCTAAATCAGCCCCAGCATTTT
v_call: TRBV6-6
d_call: TRBD1
clone_size: -
cdr3_length: 14
j_call: TRBJ1-5

cdr3_aa: CASSQDRESPEAFF
cdr3_nt: TGCGCCAGCAGTCAGGACAGGGAGAGCCCTGAAGCTTTCTTT
v_call: TRBV5-1
d_call: TRBD1
clone_size: few
cdr3_length: 14
j_call: TRBJ1-1

cdr3_aa: CATRSDRGLYSNQPQHF
cdr3_nt: TGTGCCACACGAAGTGACAGGGGCCTTTATAGCAATCAGCCCCAGCATTTT
v_call: TRBV10-3
d_call: TRBD1
clone_size: few
cdr3_length: 17
j_call: TRBJ1-5

cdr3_aa: CARGLSTDTQYF
cdr3_nt: TGTGCCAGGGGACTAAGCACAGATACGCAGTATTTT
v_call: TRBV2
d_call: TRBD2
clone_size: -
cdr3_length: 12
j_call: TRBJ2-3

cdr3_aa: CASSSGQGTQPQHF
cdr3_nt: TGCGCCAGCAGCTCTGGACAGGGTACTCAGCCCCAGCATTTT
v_call: TRBV5-1
d_call: TRBD1
clone_size: once
cdr3_length: 14
j_call: TRBJ1-5

cdr3_aa: CATSSPGLAGGGTQYF
cdr3_nt: TGTGCCACCAGCAGCCCGGGACTAGCGGGAGGGGGTACGCAGTATTTT
v_call: TRBV15
d_call: TRBD2
clone_size: -
cdr3_length: 16
j_call: TRBJ2-3

cdr3_aa: CASSLAGTGVVEQFF
cdr3_nt: TGTGCCAGCAGCTTAGCCGGGACAGGGGTAGTTGAGCAGTTCTTC
v_call: TRBV7-9
d_call: TRBD1
clone_size: -
cdr3_length: 15
j_call: TRBJ2-1

cdr3_aa: CASSYSTGLTGNTIYF
cdr3_nt: TGTGCCAGCAGTTACTCGACAGGACTTACTGGAAACACCATATATTTT
v_call: TRBV6-5
d_call: -
clone_size: -
cdr3_length: 16
j_call: TRBJ1-3

cdr3_aa: CASSHGGGEQFF
cdr3_nt: TGTGCCAGCAGCCACGGCGGGGGCGAGCAGTTCTTC
v_call: TRBV7-3
d_call: -
clone_size: -
cdr3_length: 12
j_call: TRBJ2-1

cdr3_aa: CASRLASFDTDTQYF
cdr3_nt: TGTGCCAGCAGGCTAGCCTCATTCGACACAGATACGCAGTATTTT
v_call: TRBV2
d_call: -
clone_size: few
cdr3_length: 15
j_call: TRBJ2-3

cdr3_aa: CASSRDPGEGNQPQHF
cdr3_nt: TGTGCCAGCAGCAGAGACCCCGGCGAGGGCAATCAGCCCCAGCATTTT
v_call: TRBV5-5
d_call: -
clone_size: -
cdr3_length: 16
j_call: TRBJ1-5

cdr3_aa: CASSSRPGGAKNIQYF
cdr3_nt: TGTGCCAGCAGCTCGCGCCCTGGAGGGGCCAAAAACATTCAGTACTTC
v_call: TRBV5-4
d_call: -
clone_size: -
cdr3_length: 16
j_call: TRBJ2-4

cdr3_aa: CASSFRDPNQPQHF
cdr3_nt: TGTGCCAGCAGCTTCCGGGATCCTAATCAGCCCCAGCATTTT
v_call: TRBV7-8
d_call: -
clone_size: -
cdr3_length: 14
j_call: TRBJ1-5

cdr3_aa: CASSGGSEAFF
cdr3_nt: TGTGCCAGCAGTGGTGGCAGTGAAGCTTTCTTT
v_call: TRBV2
d_call: -
clone_size: -
cdr3_length: 11
j_call: TRBJ1-1

cdr3_aa: CASSDSISKGPLNEQFF
cdr3_nt: TGTGCCAGCAGTGACTCGATTTCCAAGGGGCCCCTCAATGAGCAGTTCTTC
v_call: TRBV6-4
d_call: -
clone_size: -
cdr3_length: 17
j_call: TRBJ2-1

cdr3_aa: CASSSRSEAEAFF
cdr3_nt: TGTGCCAGCAGCTCAAGGTCGGAGGCTGAAGCTTTCTTT
v_call: TRBV7-6
d_call: -
clone_size: -
cdr3_length: 13
j_call: TRBJ1-1

cdr3_aa: CASSERLGPPPFF
cdr3_nt: TGTGCCAGCAGTGAAAGGTTGGGGCCGCCCCCGTTCTTC
v_call: TRBV6-1
d_call: -
clone_size: -
cdr3_length: 13
j_call: TRBJ2-1